This record looks at one T cell receptor beta chain sequence and its context. The antigen remains unidentified. Produced via immunoSEQ multiplex PCR; TCRdb's table is partial and in-frame only. The table includes some 45,000 clones, 78% detected once. The source of the sample is a study of PD-1 blockade in classical Hodgkin lymphoma. Stated time point: cycle 4 day 1 (C4D1), after more than 5 weeks of nivolumab. Brentuximab vedotin exposure varied, and every patient relapsed after autologous stem cell transplantation. Classifying best responses yielded complete response, partial response or progressive disease. Study-level points and caveats: In CD4+ cells, TCR diversity went up significantly by C4D1, but in CD8+ cells it did not.

CDR3 length equals 13 residues. Germline CDR1 and CDR2: GTSNPN and SVGIG (reference sequence). The V gene lost 2 bases and the J gene lost 1 base, with 6 bases spanning the gap. The sequences come from peripheral blood mononuclear cells (PBMCs), collected before the fourth cycle of nivolumab. The V call is TRBV30, the J call TRBJ1-3, with unresolved D. This TCR was recovered from a human donor with classical Hodgkin lymphoma. CDR3 DNA: TGTGCCTGGAGTACGGGATCTGGAAACACCATATATTTT. Its translation: CAWSTGSGNTIYF.